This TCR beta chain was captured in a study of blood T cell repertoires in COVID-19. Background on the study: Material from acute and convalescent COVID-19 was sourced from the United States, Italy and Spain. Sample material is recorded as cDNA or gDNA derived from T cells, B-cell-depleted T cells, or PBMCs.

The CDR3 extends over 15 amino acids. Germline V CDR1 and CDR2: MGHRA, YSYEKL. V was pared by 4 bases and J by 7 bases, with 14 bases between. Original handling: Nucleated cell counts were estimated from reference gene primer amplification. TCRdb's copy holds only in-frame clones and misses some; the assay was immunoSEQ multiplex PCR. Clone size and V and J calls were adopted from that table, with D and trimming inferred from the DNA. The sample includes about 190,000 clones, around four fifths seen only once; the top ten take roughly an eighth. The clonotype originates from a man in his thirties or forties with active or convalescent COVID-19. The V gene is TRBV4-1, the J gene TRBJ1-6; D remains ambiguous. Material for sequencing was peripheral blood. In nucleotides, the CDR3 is TGCGCCAGCAGCCCCTCCGAGAGGGAAAATTCACCCCTCCACTTT. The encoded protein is CASSPSERENSPLHF.